Detailed here is one TCR beta chain. The data derive from a study of blood T cell repertoires in COVID-19. Original data processing: Estimated nucleated cell counts came from reference gene primer amplification. Some clones are missing from TCRdb's copy, which holds only in-frame ones; the method was immunoSEQ multiplex PCR. Clone size and V and J calls were adopted from that table, with D and trimming inferred from the DNA. Altogether tens of thousands of clones are present, about 88% being singletons, with the ten largest covering 4.9%. The CDR3 consists of 14 residues. After removal of 5 bases from V and 7 bases from J, the junction contained 7 bases not matched to a gene. CDR1 is SGHTA and CDR2 is FQGNSA in the germline V gene.

The rearrangement uses TRBV7-2 and TRBJ1-2; 10 positions match TRBD1. This sequence was found in a man between 65 and 85 years old with active COVID-19. The sequenced sample consisted of peripheral blood. The CDR3 is CASSPRQGAGGYTF. CDR3 DNA sequence: TGTGCCAGCAGCCCCCGACAGGGGGCGGGTGGCTACACCTTC.